This entry lists 18 T cell receptor beta chains sequenced from one sample in a study of T cells in Graves' hyperthyroidism and ophthalmopathy. The investigators amplified TCR beta CDR3 regions from RNA transcripts. First-round RT-PCR of the TCR CDR3 relied on the HTBI primer set. TCRdb re-called the multiplex PCR reads with MiXCR, one entry per CDR3 protein. The sample holds about 570,000 distinct CDR3 sequences; around 42% are singletons and the top ten take under 20%. Sequencing used peripheral blood or thyroid tissue (not recorded which). The receptor source for this set is an adult woman with Graves' disease, either hyperthyroidism or ophthalmopathy (not recorded which).

This clonotype has at least ten counts. V is TRBV19 and J is TRBJ1-5; TRBD1 matches at 9 bases. Trimming cost V 6 bases and J 4 bases; bases outside gene matches: 7. Looked up from germline, CDR1 is LNHDA and CDR2 is SQIVND (reference sequence). This CDR3 region has 15 residues. CDR3 residues: CASRRTGALNQPQHF. CDR3 nucleotides: TGTGCCAGTAGACGGACAGGGGCGCTAAATCAGCCCCAGCATTTT.

This clonotype has ten or more counts. V and J are TRBV20-1 and TRBJ2-7; 9 nucleotides agree with TRBD2. The J segment lost 0 bases and the V segment lost 5 bases, leaving 8 bases of the junction unmatched. The germline V gene encodes CDR1 DFQATT and CDR2 SNEGSKA (reference sequence). This CDR3 comprises 15 residues. The CDR3 DNA is TGCAGTGCTTTCTGGACTAGCGAGACCTCCTACGAGCAGTACTTC. Translated: CSAFWTSETSYEQYF.

This sequence joins TRBV10-3 and TRBJ2-7; weak D call: TRBD1 (5 bases). The V end was cut by 0 bases, the J end by 1 base, with 10 bases between. The germline V gene has CDR1 ENHRY and CDR2 SYGVKD. The CDR3 totals 15 residues. The CDR3 sequence: CAISESDSRSYEQYF. The CDR3 region has the DNA TGTGCCATCAGTGAGTCTGACAGTCGATCCTACGAGCAGTACTTC.

Remarks on this clonotype: As the CDR3 is not closed by the conserved phenylalanine or tryptophan, this likely results from a read error. The DNA is left out, because the CDR3 cannot be placed on it with certainty; the CDR3 is given as TCRdb lists it. This sequence joins TRBV27 and TRBJ2-2; the table's D call TRBD1 went unverified against the DNA. Germline V CDR1 and CDR2: MNHEY, SMNVEV (reference sequence). Including both end residues, the CDR3 is 14 amino acids long. Here the CDR3 reads CASTEDRNTGERMS.

Here the CDR3 reads CSVGLAEQYF. The CDR3 nucleotides are TGCAGCGTTGGGTTGGCGGAGCAGTACTTC. The chain recombines TRBV29-1 with TRBJ2-7; unclear D gene. Trimming pared 4 bases from V and 7 bases from J, leaving 8 bases between. Germline CDR1 SQVTM, CDR2 ANQGSEA. The CDR3 loop spans 10 amino acids.

The rearrangement uses TRBV7-6 and TRBJ1-1; D is ambiguous. The V end lost 3 bases, the J end lost 4 bases, and 9 bases lay between the germline ends. Germline assignment: CDR1 SGHVS and CDR2 FNYEAQ. This CDR3 region has 13 residues. CDR3 DNA: TGTGCCAGCAGCTTGAACGCTGTCACTGAAGCTTTCTTT. It translates to CASSLNAVTEAFF.

This clonotype was detected only a few times. This chain links TRBV27 with TRBJ2-7; TRBD2 aligns across 9 bases. Per the germline V gene, CDR1 is MNHEY and CDR2 is SMNVEV (reference sequence). This CDR3 is built from 15 residues. V gave up 0 bases and J gave up 2 bases; unmatched junction bases: 2. The CDR3 sequence is CASSLSTSGAYEQYF. The CDR3 nucleotides read TGTGCCAGCAGTTTATCGACTAGCGGAGCCTACGAGCAGTACTTC.

J is TRBJ1-3 and V is TRBV2, with 7 positions matching TRBD1. The CDR3 totals 16 residues. Germline V lookup: CDR1 SNHLY, CDR2 FYNNEI. Trimming cost V 5 bases and J 9 bases; bases outside gene matches: 16. DNA of the CDR3: TGTGCCAGCAGTCCCCGGACAGGCCCCGGGGAGGGCACCATATATTTT. As protein: CASSPRTGPGEGTIYF.

The chain links TRBV7-8 to TRBJ2-4; 8 positions agree with TRBD1. Trimming cost V 2 bases and J 6 bases; bases outside gene matches: 6. The CDR3 is 15 residues long. Germline V lookup: CDR1 SGHVS, CDR2 FQNEAQ. For the CDR3, the DNA is TGTGCCAGCAGCTTAATAGGGGGACAGGCAAACATTCAGTACTTC. This encodes CASSLIGGQANIQYF. Full variable domain (outside the CDR3, taken from reference TRBV7-8 and TRBJ2-4): GAGVSQSPRYKVAKRGQDVALRCDPISGHVSLFWYQQALGQGPEFLTYFQNEAQLDKSGLPSDRFFAERPEGSVSTLKIQRTQQEDSAVYLCASSLIGGQANIQYFGAGTRLSVL.

The chain is built from TRBV15 and TRBJ2-5; a weak D match, TRBD2 (6 bases). The better agreement between TRBJ2-1 and the DNA end casts doubt on the J call. In germline, CDR1 is LNHNV, CDR2 YYDKDF (reference sequence). The CDR3 extends over 17 amino acids. The CDR3 bases are TGTGCCACCAGCAGAGGGGGAGGACGGGACCTTAACAATGAGCAGTTCTTC. Its translation: CATSRGGGRDLNNEQFF.

To note about this clonotype: The junction departs from germline at one end; a sequencing error may be responsible. V gene TRBV5-1 combines with J gene TRBJ2-7, with 11 bases aligning to TRBD2. The CDR3 contains 15 residues. Germline assignment: CDR1 SGHRS and CDR2 YFSETQ. In nucleotides, the CDR3 is TGCGCCAGCAGCTCCACCGGGACTAGCGGCTACGAGCAGCACTTC. This sequence encodes CASSSTGTSGYEQHF.

Written as DNA, the CDR3 is TGCAGCGTCGGACAGAGCTTGTCCTACGAGCAGTACTTC. Residues: CSVGQSLSYEQYF. This chain links TRBV29-1 with TRBJ2-7, with D maybe TRBD1 (6 bases). The CDR3 is 13 residues long. Germline V gene lookup returns CDR1 SQVTM and CDR2 ANQGSEA. Trimming stripped 6 bases from V and 1 base from J, with 13 bases between.

This clonotype has a handful of counts. The chain employs TRBV9 and TRBJ1-1; no clear D. CDR1 and CDR2 (germline): SGDLS, YYNGEE. V was clipped by 2 bases and J by 1 base, with 9 bases between them. The CDR3 is 14 amino acids. For the CDR3, the DNA is TGTGCCAGCAGCGTGGAAGGGCAGAACACTGAAGCTTTCTTT. Translated, it gives CASSVEGQNTEAFF.

In its sample, this clonotype was seen many times. This chain joins TRBV2 and TRBJ2-5; TRBD1 is a possible D gene (6 bases). V was trimmed by 6 bases and J by 3 bases, leaving 8 bases between them. The V gene's germline CDR1 is SNHLY and CDR2 FYNNEI. There are 12 residues in the CDR3. Written as DNA, the CDR3 is TGTGCCAGCAGCAGGGGTGAAGAGACCCAGTACTTC. Translating it yields CASSRGEETQYF.

The rearrangement uses TRBV7-2 and TRBJ2-5; D ambiguous. This CDR3 contains 16 residues. The V end was cut by 3 bases, the J end by 5 bases, with 19 bases between. Germline assignment: CDR1 SGHTA and CDR2 FQGNSA. CDR3 residues: CASSFGTTGQRETQYF. CDR3 DNA: TGTGCCAGCAGCTTTGGAACTACCGGCCAGAGGGAGACCCAGTACTTC.

This clonotype occurred many times. The chain employs TRBV20-1 and TRBJ2-5; D gene unclear. With 7 bases removed from V and 7 bases from J, the gap between germline ends came to 25 bases. This CDR3 spans 15 amino acids. Germline lookup yields CDR1 DFQATT and CDR2 SNEGSKA (reference sequence). The CDR3 bases are TGCAGTGGGGCTAGTCATTTTGAAGCGATGAGGACCCAGTACTTC. Residues: CSGASHFEAMRTQYF.

The chain links TRBV29-1 to TRBJ1-2; maybe TRBD1 (6 bases). V was shortened by 6 bases and J by 3 bases, with 23 bases between the two germline ends. CDR3 length: 16 residues. The germline V gene has CDR1 SQVTM and CDR2 ANQGSEA. The CDR3 sequence: CSVRGQVRGPYYGYTF. The CDR3 region has the DNA TGCAGCGTCAGGGGCCAAGTACGGGGGCCGTACTATGGCTACACCTTC.

The sample holds many counts of this clonotype. The genes are TRBV24-1 and TRBJ2-5; perhaps TRBD1 as D (6 bases). This CDR3 spans 15 amino acids. With 4 bases removed from V and 4 bases from J, the gap between germline ends came to 15 bases. Germline V gene data show CDR1 as KGHDR and CDR2 as SFDVKD. The CDR3 DNA follows: TGTGCCACCAGTGACTTTAGGGGGACGGGAGAGACCCAGTACTTC. It translates to CATSDFRGTGETQYF.